Reported below is one T cell receptor (beta chain). The data were produced by immunoSEQ multiplex PCR, yet TCRdb's version contains in-frame clones alone and is incomplete. Of about 260,000 clones listed, 86% were seen once; the top ten hold approximately 8.2%. The sample comes from a study of blood T cell repertoires in COVID-19. Study-level information: Spain, Italy and the United States supplied samples that represented acute and convalescent COVID-19. PBMCs, B-cell-depleted T cells, or T cells provided the cDNA or gDNA that made up the material.

The germline V gene encodes CDR1 SNHLY and CDR2 FYNNEI. Trimming stripped 1 base from V and 6 bases from J, with 9 bases between. This CDR3 is 13 amino acids long. This TCR was sampled from a man in his forties with active or convalescent COVID-19. Sequences were obtained from peripheral blood. This chain uses TRBV2 with TRBJ2-5; the D is unclear. The CDR3 nucleotides read TGTGCCAGCAGTGAAGGGCGGATTAAGACCCAGTACTTC. This gives the protein CASSEGRIKTQYF.